One T cell receptor (beta chain) is described in this entry. The antigen is unknown. The data are from a study of CD8 T cells in Susac syndrome. Random hexamers were used to reverse transcribe an amount of roughly 0.45 to 1 ug RNA. The CDR3 of TCR beta was amplified by immunoSEQ multiplex PCR across 54 Vbeta and 13 Jbeta. MiXCR was run by TCRdb on the immunoSEQ multiplex PCR reads, yielding one entry per CDR3 protein. The sample yields about 22,000 distinct CDR3 sequences, 85% to 95% seen once. The sequenced target, TCR beta, came from blood CD8+ and CD4+ T cells. Purification of the CD8+ and CD4+ T cells relied on negative isolation, and TEMRA cells underwent FACS enrichment. Notes on the study in general: It was acknowledged in the study that its TCR sequencing and HLA analysis involved a relatively small number of individuals.

This CDR3 spans 16 amino acids. Germline V CDR1 and CDR2: LGHNA, YSLEER. The trim removed 4 bases at V and 0 bases at J, leaving 9 bases unmatched. The TCR comes from a human donor in good health. The chain employs TRBV4-3 and TRBJ2-7, with 7 bases matching TRBD2. Sequencing was done on a sample of CD8+ T cells from PBMCs. For the CDR3, the DNA is TGCGCCAGCAGCCCCCAAGGGAGGGACGACTCCTACGAGCAGTACTTC. This gives the protein CASSPQGRDDSYEQYF.